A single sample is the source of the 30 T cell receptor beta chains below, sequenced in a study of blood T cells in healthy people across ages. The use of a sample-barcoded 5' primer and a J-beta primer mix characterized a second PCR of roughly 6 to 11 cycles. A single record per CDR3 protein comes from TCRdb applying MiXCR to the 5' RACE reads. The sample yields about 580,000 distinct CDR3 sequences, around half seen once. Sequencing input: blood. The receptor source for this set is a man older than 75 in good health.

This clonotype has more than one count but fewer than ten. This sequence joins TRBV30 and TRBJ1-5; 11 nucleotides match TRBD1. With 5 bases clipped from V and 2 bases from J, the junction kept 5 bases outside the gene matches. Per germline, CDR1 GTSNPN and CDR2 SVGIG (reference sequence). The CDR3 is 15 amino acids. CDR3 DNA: TGTGCCTGGCGGACAGGGGGCGCGGGCAATCAGCCCCAGCATTTT. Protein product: CAWRTGGAGNQPQHF. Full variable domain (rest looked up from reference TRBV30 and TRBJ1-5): SQTIHQWPATLVQPVGSPLSLECTVEGTSNPNLYWYRQAAGRGLQLLFYSVGIGQISSEVPQNLSASRPQDRQFILSSKKLLLSDSGFYLCAWRTGGAGNQPQHFGDGTRLSIL.

The CDR3 loop is CASSSYYAGGGTDTQYF. CDR3 nucleotides: TGTGCCAGCAGCTCCTACTACGCAGGGGGAGGCACAGATACGCAGTATTTT. The chain has TRBV7-8 and TRBJ2-3; 7 bases map to TRBD1. After removal of 4 bases from V and 1 base from J, the junction contained 11 bases not matched to a gene. Germline CDR1 and CDR2: SGHVS and FQNEAQ. The CDR3 runs to 17 residues.

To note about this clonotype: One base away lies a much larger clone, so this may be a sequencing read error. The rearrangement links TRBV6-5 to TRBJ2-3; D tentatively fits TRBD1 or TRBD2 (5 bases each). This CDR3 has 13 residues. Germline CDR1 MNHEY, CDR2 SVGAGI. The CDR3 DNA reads TGTGCCAGCAGCCGGGGCCCAGGAGATACGCGGTATTTT. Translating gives CASSRGPGDTRYF.

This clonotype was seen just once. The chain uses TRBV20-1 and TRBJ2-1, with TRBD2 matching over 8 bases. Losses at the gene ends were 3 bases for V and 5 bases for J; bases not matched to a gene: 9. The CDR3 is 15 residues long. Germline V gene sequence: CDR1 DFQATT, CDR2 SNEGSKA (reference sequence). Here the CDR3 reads CSASTGTRDNNEQFF. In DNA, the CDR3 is TGCAGTGCTAGTACCGGGACTAGGGACAACAATGAGCAGTTCTTC.

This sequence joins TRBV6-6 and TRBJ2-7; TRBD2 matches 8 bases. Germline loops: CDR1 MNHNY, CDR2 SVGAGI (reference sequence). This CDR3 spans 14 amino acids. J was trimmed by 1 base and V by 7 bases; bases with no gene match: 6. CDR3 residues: CASTDTGGSYEQYF. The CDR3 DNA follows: TGTGCCAGCACCGATACGGGGGGGTCCTACGAGCAGTACTTC.

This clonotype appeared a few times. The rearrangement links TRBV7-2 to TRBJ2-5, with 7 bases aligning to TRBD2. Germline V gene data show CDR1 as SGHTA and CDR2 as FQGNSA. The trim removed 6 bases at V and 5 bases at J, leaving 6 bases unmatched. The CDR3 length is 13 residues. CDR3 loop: CASSHGGEETQYF. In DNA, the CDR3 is TGTGCCAGCAGTCATGGGGGGGAGGAGACCCAGTACTTC.

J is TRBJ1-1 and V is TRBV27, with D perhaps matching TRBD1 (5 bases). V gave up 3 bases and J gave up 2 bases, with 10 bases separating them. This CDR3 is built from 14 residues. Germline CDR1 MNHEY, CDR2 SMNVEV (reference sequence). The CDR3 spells CASSFDRLNTEAFF. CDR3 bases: TGTGCCAGCAGTTTTGACAGACTAAACACTGAAGCTTTCTTT.

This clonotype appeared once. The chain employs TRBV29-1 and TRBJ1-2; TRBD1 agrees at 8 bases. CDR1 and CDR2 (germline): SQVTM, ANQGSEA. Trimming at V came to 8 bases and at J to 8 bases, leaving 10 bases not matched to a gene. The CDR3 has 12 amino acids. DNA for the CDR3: TGCAGCTCTGAACAGGGGGGATCAGGCTACACCTTC. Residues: CSSEQGGSGYTF. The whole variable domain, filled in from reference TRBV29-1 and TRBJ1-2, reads SAVISQKPSRDICQRGTSLTIQCQVDSQVTMMFWYRQQPGQSLTLIATANQGSEATYESGFVIDKFPISRPNLTFSTLTVSNMSPEDSSIYLCSSEQGGSGYTFGSGTRLTVV.

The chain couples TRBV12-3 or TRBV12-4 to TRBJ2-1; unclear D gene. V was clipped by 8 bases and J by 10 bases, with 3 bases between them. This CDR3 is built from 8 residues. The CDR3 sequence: CASGEQFF. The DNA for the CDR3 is TGTGCCAGCGGAGAGCAGTTCTTC.

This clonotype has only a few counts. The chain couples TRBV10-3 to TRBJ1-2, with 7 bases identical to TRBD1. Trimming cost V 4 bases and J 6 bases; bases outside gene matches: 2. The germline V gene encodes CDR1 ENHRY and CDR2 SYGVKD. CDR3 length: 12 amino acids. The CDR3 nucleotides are TGTGCCATCAGTGGGACAGGAGATGGCTACACCTTC. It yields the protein CAISGTGDGYTF.

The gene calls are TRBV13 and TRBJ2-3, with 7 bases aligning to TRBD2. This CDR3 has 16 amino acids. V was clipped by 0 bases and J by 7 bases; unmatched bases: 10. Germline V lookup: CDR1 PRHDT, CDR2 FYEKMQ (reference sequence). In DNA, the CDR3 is TGTGCCAGCAGCTTAGGCGTGCGACTAGCAATAAATACGCAGTATTTT. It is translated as CASSLGVRLAINTQYF.

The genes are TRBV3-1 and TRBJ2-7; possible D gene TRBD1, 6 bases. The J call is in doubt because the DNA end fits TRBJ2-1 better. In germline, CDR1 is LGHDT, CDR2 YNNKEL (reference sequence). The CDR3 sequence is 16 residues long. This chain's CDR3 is CASSQNDRRSSYEQFF. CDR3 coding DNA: TGTGCCAGCAGCCAAAACGACAGGAGAAGCTCCTACGAGCAGTTCTTC.

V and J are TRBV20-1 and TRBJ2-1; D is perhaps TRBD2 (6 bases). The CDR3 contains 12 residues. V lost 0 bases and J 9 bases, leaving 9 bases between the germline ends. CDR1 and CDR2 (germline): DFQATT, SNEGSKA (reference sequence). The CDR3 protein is CSARDLRGEQFF. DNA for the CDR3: TGCAGTGCTAGAGATCTGCGGGGTGAGCAGTTCTTC.

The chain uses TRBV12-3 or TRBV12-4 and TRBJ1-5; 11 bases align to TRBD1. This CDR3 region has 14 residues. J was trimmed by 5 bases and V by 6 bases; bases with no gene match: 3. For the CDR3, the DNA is TGTGCCAGCAGCCGGACAGGGGGCGATCAGCCCCAGCATTTT. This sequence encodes CASSRTGGDQPQHF.

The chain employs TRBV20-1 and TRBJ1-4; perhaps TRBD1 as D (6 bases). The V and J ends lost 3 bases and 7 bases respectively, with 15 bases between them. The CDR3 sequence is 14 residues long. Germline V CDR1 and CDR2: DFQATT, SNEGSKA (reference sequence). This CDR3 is CSASRGTSFEKLFF. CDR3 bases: TGCAGTGCTAGTCGAGGGACATCTTTTGAAAAACTGTTTTTT.

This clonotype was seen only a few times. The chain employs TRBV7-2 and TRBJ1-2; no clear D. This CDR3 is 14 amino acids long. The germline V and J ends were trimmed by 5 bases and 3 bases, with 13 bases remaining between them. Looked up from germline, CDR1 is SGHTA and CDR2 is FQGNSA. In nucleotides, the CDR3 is TGTGCCAGCAGCCCGCGGACTAAGGACTATGGCTACACCTTC. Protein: CASSPRTKDYGYTF.

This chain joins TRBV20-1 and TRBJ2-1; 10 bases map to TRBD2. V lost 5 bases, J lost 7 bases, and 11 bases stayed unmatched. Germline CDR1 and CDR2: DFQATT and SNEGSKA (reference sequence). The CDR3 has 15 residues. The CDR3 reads CSAVQPAGGWNEQFF. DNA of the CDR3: TGCAGTGCTGTCCAACCAGCGGGAGGGTGGAATGAGCAGTTCTTC.

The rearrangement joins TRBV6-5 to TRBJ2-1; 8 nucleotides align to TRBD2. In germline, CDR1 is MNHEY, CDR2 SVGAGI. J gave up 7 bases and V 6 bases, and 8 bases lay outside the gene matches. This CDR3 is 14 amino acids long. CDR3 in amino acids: CASRPGGGVNEQFF. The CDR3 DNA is TGTGCCAGCAGACCCGGGGGGGGGGTAAATGAGCAGTTCTTC.

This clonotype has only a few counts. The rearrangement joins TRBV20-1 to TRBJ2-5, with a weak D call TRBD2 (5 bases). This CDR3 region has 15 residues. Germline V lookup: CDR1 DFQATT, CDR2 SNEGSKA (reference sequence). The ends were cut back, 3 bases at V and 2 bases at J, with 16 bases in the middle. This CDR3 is CSASTRLTRQETQYF. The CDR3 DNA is TGCAGTGCTAGCACTAGACTAACCCGACAAGAGACCCAGTACTTC.

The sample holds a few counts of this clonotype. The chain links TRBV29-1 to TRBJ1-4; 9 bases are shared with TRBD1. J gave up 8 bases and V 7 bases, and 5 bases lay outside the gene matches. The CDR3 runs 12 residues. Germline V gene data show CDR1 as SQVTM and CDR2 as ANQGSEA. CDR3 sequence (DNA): TGCAGCGCTGACAGGGGGGACGAAAAACTGTTTTTT. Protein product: CSADRGDEKLFF.

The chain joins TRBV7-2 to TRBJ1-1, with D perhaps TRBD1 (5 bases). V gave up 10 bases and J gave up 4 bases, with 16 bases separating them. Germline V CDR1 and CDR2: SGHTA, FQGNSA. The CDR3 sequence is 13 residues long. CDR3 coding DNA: TGTGCCATCAGGATCGGGGCGGGCACTGAAGCTTTCTTT. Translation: CAIRIGAGTEAFF.

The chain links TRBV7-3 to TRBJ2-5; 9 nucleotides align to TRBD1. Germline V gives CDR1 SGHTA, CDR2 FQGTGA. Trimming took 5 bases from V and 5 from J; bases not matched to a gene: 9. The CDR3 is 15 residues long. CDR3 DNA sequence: TGTGCCAGCAGCGGGGGGACAGGGATACAGGAGACCCAGTACTTC. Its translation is CASSGGTGIQETQYF.

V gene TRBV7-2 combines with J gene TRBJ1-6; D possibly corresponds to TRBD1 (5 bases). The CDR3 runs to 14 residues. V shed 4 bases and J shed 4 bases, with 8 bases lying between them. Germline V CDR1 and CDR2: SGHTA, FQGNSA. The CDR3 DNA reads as TGTGCCAGCAGCTGGGACTGGTATAATTCACCCCTCCACTTT. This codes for CASSWDWYNSPLHF.

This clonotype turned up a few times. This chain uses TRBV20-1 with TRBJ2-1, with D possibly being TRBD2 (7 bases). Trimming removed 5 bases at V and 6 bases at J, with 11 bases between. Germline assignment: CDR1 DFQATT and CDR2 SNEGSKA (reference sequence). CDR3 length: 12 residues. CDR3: CSALGGGNEQFF. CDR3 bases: TGCAGTGCTCTAGGGGGGGGCAATGAGCAGTTCTTC.

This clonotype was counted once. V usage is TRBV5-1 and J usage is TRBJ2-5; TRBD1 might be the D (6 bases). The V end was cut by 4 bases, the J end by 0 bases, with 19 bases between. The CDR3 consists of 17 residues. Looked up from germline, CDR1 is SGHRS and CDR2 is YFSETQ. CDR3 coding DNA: TGCGCCAGCAGCCCTCCAGAGGTGCAGGGGAACCAAGAGACCCAGTACTTC. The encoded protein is CASSPPEVQGNQETQYF. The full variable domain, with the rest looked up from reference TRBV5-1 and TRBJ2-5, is KAGVTQTPRYLIKTRGQQVTLSCSPISGHRSVSWYQQTPGQGLQFLFEYFSETQRNKGNFPGRFSGRQFSNSRSEMNVSTLELGDSALYLCASSPPEVQGNQETQYFGPGTRLLVL.

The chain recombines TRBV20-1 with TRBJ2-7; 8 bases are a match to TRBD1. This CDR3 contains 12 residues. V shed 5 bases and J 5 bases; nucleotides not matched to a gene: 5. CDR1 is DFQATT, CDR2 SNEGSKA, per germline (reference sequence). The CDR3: CSARQGAHEQYF. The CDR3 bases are TGCAGTGCTCGGCAGGGGGCCCACGAGCAGTACTTC.

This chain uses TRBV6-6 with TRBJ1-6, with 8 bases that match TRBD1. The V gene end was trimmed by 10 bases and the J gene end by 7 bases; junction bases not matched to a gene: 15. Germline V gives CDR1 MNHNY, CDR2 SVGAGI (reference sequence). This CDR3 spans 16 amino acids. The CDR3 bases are TGTGCCAACAGCTCCGGACAGGGCACGAAGAATTCACCCCTCCACTTT. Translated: CANSSGQGTKNSPLHF.

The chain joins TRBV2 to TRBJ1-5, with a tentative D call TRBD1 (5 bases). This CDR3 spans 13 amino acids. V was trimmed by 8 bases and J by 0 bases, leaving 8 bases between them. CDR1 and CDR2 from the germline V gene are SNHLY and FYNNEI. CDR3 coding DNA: TGTGCCAGCGCAGGGAATAGCAATCAGCCCCAGCATTTT. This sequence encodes CASAGNSNQPQHF.

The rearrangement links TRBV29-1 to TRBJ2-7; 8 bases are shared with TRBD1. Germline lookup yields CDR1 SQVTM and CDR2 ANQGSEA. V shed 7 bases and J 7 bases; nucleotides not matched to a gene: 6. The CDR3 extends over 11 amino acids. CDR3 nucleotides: TGCAGCGCAGGACAGGGCGGTGAGCAGTACTTC. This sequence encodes CSAGQGGEQYF.

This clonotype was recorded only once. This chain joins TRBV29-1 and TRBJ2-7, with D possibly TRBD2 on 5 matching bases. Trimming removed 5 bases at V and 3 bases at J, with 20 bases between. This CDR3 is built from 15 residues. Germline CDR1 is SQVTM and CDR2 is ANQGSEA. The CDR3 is CSVNKDSLEIYEQYF. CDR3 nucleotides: TGCAGCGTTAACAAGGACTCTCTAGAGATCTACGAGCAGTACTTC.